The present TCR beta chain was sequenced within a study of beta chain features in type 1 diabetes. Isolated RNA was reverse transcribed in full, so expressed TCRB transcripts were sequenced. The average output of naive, central memory and regulatory T cell samples was approximately 3.8 million reads. Measured with immunoSEQ multiplex PCR; TCRdb has only the in-frame clones, and not every one. The sample yields hundreds of thousands of clones, around 16% seen once. This clone was counted between two and nine times. Its antigen is still unknown. Study conclusions and caveats: Compared to healthy donors, patients appeared to have naive, central memory and Treg TCRB repertoires that were more alike.

Trimming removed 7 bases from V and 1 base from J, with 10 bases in between. Germline lookup yields CDR1 MNHEY and CDR2 SMNVEV (reference sequence). CDR3 length: 14 amino acids. It was via CD45RO/CCR7/CD25/CD127/CD95/CD27 that CD4+ naive, central memory, regulatory and stem cell-like memory cells were sorted. This clonotype originated in a man aged 18-30 years in good health. Input material: naive CD4+ T cells from blood. This chain joins TRBV27 and TRBJ2-2; D could derive from TRBD1 or TRBD2 (5 bases each). The DNA for the CDR3 is TGTGCCAGCACAGGGACCAGGAACACCGGGGAGCTGTTTTTT. Protein: CASTGTRNTGELFF.